This TCR beta chain emerged from a study of regulatory T cells in long-lasting Graves disease. Documented time point: newly diagnosed GD, antithyroid drugs for less than 3 months. RNA from PBMCs was the source of the TCR library. According to the study, TCR beta libraries were built with iRepertoire HTBI primers and CDR3-region Arm-PCR. Authors' data handling: Analysis of the samples identified around 64 TRBV and around 13 TRBJ segments. MiXCR, applied by TCRdb to the multiplex PCR reads, yields one record per CDR3 protein. The V and J calls and clone size are TCRdb's, not the authors'. This repertoire shows approximately 250,000 distinct CDR3 sequences, about 17% found once; its top ten account for around 21%. Trimming took off 3 bases at V and 4 bases at J, with 20 bases between the two ends. The CDR3 length is 17 residues. Germline V lookup: CDR1 SGDLS, CDR2 YYNGEE. With respect to this clonotype: Its specificity is unknown.

Broader study findings: Patients with persistent disease showed a bias toward TRBV28, TRBJ1-2 and TRBJ2-5.

The material was peripheral blood mononuclear cells (PBMCs), obtained at new diagnosis, from a patient treated with antithyroid drugs. The receptor's source is a female donor with Graves disease. This chain uses TRBV9 with TRBJ1-5, with a weak D call TRBD1 (5 bases). As DNA, the CDR3 is TGTGCCAGCAGCGACGGCCCCGGTCGGGGGGAAAATCAGCCCCAGCATTTT. Protein product: CASSDGPGRGENQPQHF.